This is a list of T cell receptor beta chains from one sample in a study of T cell repertoires in cytomegalovirus infection. TCRdb analysed the reads with MiXCR anew, one entry per CDR3 protein. The data show about 100,000 distinct CDR3 sequences, 20% to 30% seen once. Sequencing was performed on CD8+ T cells from PBMCs. The receptors here all came from a human donor in good health (CMV status not recorded). Some clones in this sample may be carry-over from other donors' samples. The CDR3 runs from the conserved cysteine through the conserved F or W. Each record gives: D gene, J gene, clone size, V gene, CDR3 DNA, CDR3 protein. A D gene is named only where the DNA matches it firmly. Only part of the rows carry a size: once, few, many, or a class if the clone is expanded.

-,TRBJ1-1,once,TRBV2,TGTGCCAGCGACAGGACCTACACTGAAGCTTTCTTT,CASDRTYTEAFF
TRBD1,TRBJ1-1,-,TRBV30,TGTGCCTGCTGGGAGTGGACAGGATCCCACACCACTGAAGCTTTCTTT,CACWEWTGSHTTEAFF
TRBD1,TRBJ1-1,once,TRBV30,TGTGCCTGGAGTCCGGGGGGGGACAGGGTGTTAACTGAAGCTTTCTTT,CAWSPGGDRVLTEAFF
-,TRBJ2-3,many,TRBV7-9,TGTGCCAGCAGCGTGAGCACCACTAGCACAGATACGCAGTATTTT,CASSVSTTSTDTQYF
-,TRBJ2-7,few,TRBV19,TGTGCCAGTAGTATCCAATACGGGGCTCCGTACGAGCAGTACTTC,CASSIQYGAPYEQYF
-,TRBJ2-7,few,TRBV6-2/TRBV6-3,TGTGCCAGCAGTTGGAGCAGCTCCTACGAGCAGTACTTC,CASSWSSSYEQYF
-,TRBJ2-5,many,TRBV7-2,TGTGCCAGCAGCTATCCAGGGGCCATGAAAGAGACCCAGTACTTC,CASSYPGAMKETQYF
TRBD1,TRBJ2-3,few,TRBV4-1,TGCGCCAGCAGCCAAGACGGGACAGGGGGCGCGGCAGATACGCAGTATTTT,CASSQDGTGGAADTQYF
TRBD1,TRBJ1-2,many,TRBV4-3,TGCGCCAGCAGCCATGAGGGGACAGGGGCCACGGACTATGGCTACACCTTC,CASSHEGTGATDYGYTF
-,TRBJ2-7,few,TRBV6-6,TGTGCCAGCAGGGTCGGGAGCGAGCAGTACTTC,CASRVGSEQYF
-,TRBJ1-4,-,TRBV12-3/TRBV12-4,TGTGCCAGCACCGAGACCCTGAACGGTGAAAAACTGTTTTTT,CASTETLNGEKLFF
TRBD1,TRBJ2-1,-,TRBV11-2,TGTGCCAGCAGCTTAGTGGCGGGACAGGGATACGGTGAGCAGTTCTTC,CASSLVAGQGYGEQFF
TRBD1,TRBJ1-2,-,TRBV4-3,TGCGCCAGCAGCCAAGAGGGACAGCTCTATGGCTACACCTTC,CASSQEGQLYGYTF
TRBD1,TRBJ2-7,few,TRBV6-1,TGTGCCAGCAGTCACAGGGGAAAGAGCTCCTACGAGCAGTACTTC,CASSHRGKSSYEQYF
-,TRBJ2-5,few,TRBV6-5,TGTGCCAGCAGTTACTCGGGCAGGGAAACGGAGACCCAGTACTTC,CASSYSGRETETQYF
TRBD1,TRBJ1-1,-,TRBV15,TGTGCCACCAGCGCTGGGACAGTCAACACTGAAGCTTTCTTT,CATSAGTVNTEAFF
-,TRBJ1-1,many,TRBV9,TGTGCCAGCAGCGTAGCGGGACTTTCCACGGCTTTCTTT,CASSVAGLSTAFF